A single sample is the source of the 10 T cell receptor beta chains below, sequenced in a study of T cells in women clearing cervical HPV infection. Method: immunoSEQ multiplex PCR; TCRdb's copy keeps in-frame clones and lacks some. The listing records more than 30,000 clones. Sequencing used blood buffy coat. These receptors all come from a woman aged 18 to 75 with a cervical HPV16 infection that either progressed to CIN3+ or cleared (not recorded which).

Note on this clone: The read terminates 3 residues ahead of where the CDR3 ends, so the germline J gene completes it. This rearrangement joins TRBV18 to TRBJ1-2; D possibly corresponds to TRBD1 (5 bases). There are 14 residues in the CDR3. The germline V gene encodes CDR1 KGHSH and CDR2 LQKENI. The CDR3 reads CASSLSSGVDDYTF. The sequenced CDR3 bases are TGTGCCAGCTCACTCTCGTCGGGGGTAGACGAC.

With respect to this clone: From the germline J gene comes the end of the CDR3, since the read stops 3 residues before it. This chain uses TRBV20-1 with TRBJ2-3; tentative D call: TRBD1 (6 bases). Per the germline V gene, CDR1 is DFQATT and CDR2 is SNEGSKA (reference sequence). The CDR3 is 17 residues long. The CDR3 DNA, read in part, is TGCAGTGCTAGCGGACAGTGTTTCCACCACGCAGTGGGGACG. Translation gives CSASGQCFHHAVGT. The entire CDR3 protein is CSASGQCFHHAVGTQYF.

This CDR3 reads CASSSQAGTDTQYF. The sequenced CDR3 bases are TGTGCCAGCAGCTCCCAAGCGGGCACAGATACG. V and J are TRBV7-2 and TRBJ2-3; D possibly corresponds to TRBD2 (5 bases). The read terminates 3 residues before the CDR3 end, so the remaining end is supplied by the germline J gene. The CDR3 is 14 amino acids. The V end lost 4 bases, the J end lost 1 base, and 9 bases lay between the germline ends. Germline V gene lookup returns CDR1 SGHTA and CDR2 FQGNSA.

Comments on this clone: The CDR3 is cut off 3 residues early in the read; its end comes from the germline J gene. V usage is TRBV19 and J usage is TRBJ1-2; D unresolved. This CDR3 comprises 15 residues. Per the germline V gene, CDR1 is LNHDA and CDR2 is SQIVND (reference sequence). Incomplete CDR3 DNA: TGTGCCAGTAGTATAGTAGGGTTCGGCACAGATACC. Protein product: CASSIVGFGTDT. The CDR3 in full is CASSIVGFGTDTYTF.

Turning to this clone: The CDR3 is cut off 3 residues early in the read; its end comes from the germline J gene. The J gene is TRBJ2-7, the V gene TRBV18; 7 bases align to TRBD2. There are 15 residues in the CDR3. The trim removed 2 bases at V and 4 bases at J, leaving 8 bases unmatched. Per the germline V gene, CDR1 is KGHSH and CDR2 is LQKENI. This chain's CDR3 is CASSPGVGGTYEQYF. The DNA read from the CDR3 is TGTGCCAGCTCACCAGGGGTCGGGGGGACTTACGAG.

Concerning this clone: The CDR3 is cut off 3 residues early in the read; its end comes from the germline J gene. The gene calls are TRBV5-1 and TRBJ2-7, with D uncertain. The V end lost 0 bases, the J end lost 0 bases, and 4 bases lay between the germline ends. The CDR3 is 13 residues long. In germline, CDR1 is SGHRS, CDR2 YFSETQ. CDR3 DNA (partial): TGCGCCAGCAGCTTGGCCATCTCCTACGAG. Encoded protein: CASSLAISYE. The full CDR3 reads CASSLAISYEQYF.

Comments on this clone: The missing CDR3 end, 3 residues past where the read stops, is filled in from the germline J gene. The genes are TRBV28 and TRBJ2-1; D may be TRBD1 (5 bases). The CDR3 totals 13 residues. Germline-derived CDR1 and CDR2 are MDHEN and SYDVKM. The V end was cut by 7 bases, the J end by 7 bases, with 14 bases between. The sequenced CDR3 bases are TGTGCCAGCACGCAGGGATTAGGAAATGAG. Its protein product is CASTQGLGNE. The full CDR3 reads CASTQGLGNEQFF. Full variable domain (rest looked up from reference TRBV28 and TRBJ2-1): DVKVTQSSRYLVKRTGEKVFLECVQDMDHENMFWYRQDPGLGLRLIYFSYDVKMKEKGDIPEGYSVSREKKERFSLILESASTNQTSMYLCASTQGLGNEQFFGPGTRLTVL.

Points on this clone: The CDR3 extends 3 residues past the end of the read, so its final part is completed from the germline J gene. The chain employs TRBV20-1 and TRBJ1-2, with D possibly TRBD1 on 5 matching bases. CDR1 is DFQATT and CDR2 is SNEGSKA in the germline V gene (reference sequence). The CDR3 covers 14 residues. The covered CDR3 bases are TGCAGTGCTAGAGATCCCAGACAGCTGAGGGGC. It encodes CSARDPRQLRG. The entire CDR3 protein reads CSARDPRQLRGYTF.

Details on this clone: The read finishes 3 residues shy of the CDR3 end, and the germline J gene is used to complete it. The J gene is TRBJ2-3, the V gene TRBV19, with D possibly matching TRBD1 (6 bases). Germline lookup yields CDR1 LNHDA and CDR2 SQIVND (reference sequence). CDR3 size: 15 residues. The part of the CDR3 DNA that was read is TGTGCCAGTAGCCCCGGACAGCCCCTCAATCAGCCG. It encodes CASSPGQPLNQP. The entire CDR3 reads CASSPGQPLNQPQYF.

The sequenced part of the CDR3 DNA is TGTGCCATCAGGGATCCGGGACTCCCCTACGAG. It encodes CAIRDPGLPYE. The whole CDR3 region reads CAIRDPGLPYEQYF. V usage is TRBV10-3 and J usage is TRBJ2-7; D is perhaps TRBD2 (6 bases). The read ends 3 residues before the CDR3 terminus; that terminus is restored from the germline J gene. Germline CDR1 ENHRY, CDR2 SYGVKD. Trimming stripped 6 bases from V and 2 bases from J, with 14 bases between. There are 14 residues in the CDR3.